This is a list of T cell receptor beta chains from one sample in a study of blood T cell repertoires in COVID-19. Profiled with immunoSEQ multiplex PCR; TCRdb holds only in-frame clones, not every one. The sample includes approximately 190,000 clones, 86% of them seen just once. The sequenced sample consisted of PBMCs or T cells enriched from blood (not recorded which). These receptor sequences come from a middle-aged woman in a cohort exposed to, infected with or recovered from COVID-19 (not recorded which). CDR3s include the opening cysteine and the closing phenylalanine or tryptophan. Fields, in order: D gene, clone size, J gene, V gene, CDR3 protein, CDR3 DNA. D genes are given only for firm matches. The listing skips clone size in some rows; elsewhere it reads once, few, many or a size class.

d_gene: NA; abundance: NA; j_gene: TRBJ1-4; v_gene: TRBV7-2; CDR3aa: CASSLGGSRSSTNEKLFF; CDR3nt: TGTGCCAGCAGCTTAGGGGGCTCCCGCAGCTCAACTAATGAAAAACTGTTTTTT
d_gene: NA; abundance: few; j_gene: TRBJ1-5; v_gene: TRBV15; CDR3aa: CATSRDLRIGRGNQPQHF; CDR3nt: TGTGCCACCAGCAGAGATCTAAGGATAGGTCGCGGAAATCAGCCCCAGCATTTT
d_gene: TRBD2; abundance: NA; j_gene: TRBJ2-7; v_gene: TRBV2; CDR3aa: CASLAGGSYEQYF; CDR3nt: TGTGCCAGCTTAGCGGGAGGCTCCTACGAGCAGTACTTC
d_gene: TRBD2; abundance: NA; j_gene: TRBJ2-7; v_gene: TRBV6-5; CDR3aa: CASSLSGTYEQYF; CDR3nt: TGTGCCAGCAGCTTAAGCGGGACCTACGAGCAGTACTTC
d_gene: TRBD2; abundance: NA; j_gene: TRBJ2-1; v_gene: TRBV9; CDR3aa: CASSVVTSGGPNDNEQFF; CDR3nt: TGTGCCAGCAGCGTAGTGACTAGCGGGGGGCCGAACGACAATGAGCAGTTCTTC
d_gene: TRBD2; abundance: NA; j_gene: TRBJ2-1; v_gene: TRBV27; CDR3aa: CASSWTGTSGSNEQFF; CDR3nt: TGTGCCAGCAGTTGGACGGGGACTAGCGGGAGCAATGAGCAGTTCTTC
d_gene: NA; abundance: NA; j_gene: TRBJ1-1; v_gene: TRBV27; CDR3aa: CASSRGVYTEAFF; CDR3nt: TGTGCCAGCAGTCGGGGAGTCTACACTGAAGCTTTCTTT
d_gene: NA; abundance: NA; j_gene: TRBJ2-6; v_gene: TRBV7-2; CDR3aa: CANQERAYSGANVLTF; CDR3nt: TGTGCCAACCAGGAGCGGGCGTACTCTGGGGCCAACGTCCTGACTTTC
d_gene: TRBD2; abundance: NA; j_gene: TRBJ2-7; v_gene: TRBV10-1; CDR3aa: CASSLAGKRDEQYF; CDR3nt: TGCGCCAGCAGTTTAGCGGGAAAACGGGACGAGCAGTACTTC
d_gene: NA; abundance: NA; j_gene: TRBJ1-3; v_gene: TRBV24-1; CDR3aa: CATSDTGFGTGNTIYF; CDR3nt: TGTGCCACCAGTGATACCGGGTTCGGTACTGGAAACACCATATATTTT
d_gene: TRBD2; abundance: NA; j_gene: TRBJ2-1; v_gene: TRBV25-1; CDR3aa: CASSRRPSGGTSYNEQFF; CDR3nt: TGTGCCAGCAGCCGCAGACCTAGCGGGGGGACCTCCTACAATGAGCAGTTCTTC
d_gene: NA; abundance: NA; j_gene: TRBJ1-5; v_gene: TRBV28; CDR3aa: CASSSSRPQHF; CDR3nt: TGTGCCAGCAGTTCCTCTCGGCCCCAGCATTTT
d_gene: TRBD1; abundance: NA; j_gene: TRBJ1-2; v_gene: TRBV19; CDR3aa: CASSIMAGGGYGYTF; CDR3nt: TGTGCCAGTAGTATAATGGCAGGGGGCGGCTATGGCTACACCTTC
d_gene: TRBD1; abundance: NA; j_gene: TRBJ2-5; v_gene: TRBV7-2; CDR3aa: CASSLAGTEETQYF; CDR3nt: TGTGCCAGCAGCTTAGCAGGGACAGAAGAGACCCAGTACTTC
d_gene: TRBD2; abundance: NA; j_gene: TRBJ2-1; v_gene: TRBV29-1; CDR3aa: CSVPRGNEQFF; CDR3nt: TGCAGCGTTCCGCGGGGGAATGAGCAGTTCTTC
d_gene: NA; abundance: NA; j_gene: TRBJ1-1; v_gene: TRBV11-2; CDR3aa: CASSLSWAPEAFF; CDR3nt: TGTGCCAGCAGCTTATCCTGGGCCCCTGAAGCTTTCTTT
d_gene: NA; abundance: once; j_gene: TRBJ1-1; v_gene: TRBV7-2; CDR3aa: CASRRGGLGEAFF; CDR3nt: TGTGCCAGCAGGCGGGGGGGCCTGGGTGAAGCTTTCTTT
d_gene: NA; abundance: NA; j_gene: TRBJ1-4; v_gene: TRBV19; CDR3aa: CASSWTTGLNEKLFF; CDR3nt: TGTGCCAGTAGTTGGACCACAGGTCTCAATGAAAAACTGTTTTTT
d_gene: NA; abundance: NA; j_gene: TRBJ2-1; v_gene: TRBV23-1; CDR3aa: CASSFAGTYSFF; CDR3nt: TGCGCCAGCTCATTCGCTGGGACATATTCGTTCTTC
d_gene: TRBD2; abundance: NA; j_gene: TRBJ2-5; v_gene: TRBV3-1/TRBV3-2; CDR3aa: CASSQGGLEGQETQYF; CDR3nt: TGTGCCAGCAGCCAAGGCGGACTAGAGGGCCAAGAGACCCAGTACTTC
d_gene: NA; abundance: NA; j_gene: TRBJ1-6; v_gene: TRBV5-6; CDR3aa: CASSPRPYGYNSPLHF; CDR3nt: TGTGCCAGCAGCCCGAGACCTTACGGGTATAATTCACCCCTCCACTTT
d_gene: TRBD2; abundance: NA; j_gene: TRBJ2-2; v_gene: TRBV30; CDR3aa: CAWRTGTSYTGELFF; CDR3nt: TGTGCCTGGAGGACTGGGACTAGTTACACCGGGGAGCTGTTTTTT
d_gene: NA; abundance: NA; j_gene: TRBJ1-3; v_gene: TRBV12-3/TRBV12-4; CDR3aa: CASRMQGNTIYF; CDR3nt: TGTGCCAGCAGGATGCAGGGAAACACCATATATTTT
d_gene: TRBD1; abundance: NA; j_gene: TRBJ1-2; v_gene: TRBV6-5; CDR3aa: CASSWGQVYDYTF; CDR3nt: TGTGCCAGCAGTTGGGGACAGGTCTATGACTACACCTTC
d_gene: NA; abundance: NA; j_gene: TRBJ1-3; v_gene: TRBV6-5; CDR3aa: CASGDSSGNTIYF; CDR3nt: TGTGCCAGCGGCGACAGCTCTGGAAACACCATATATTTT
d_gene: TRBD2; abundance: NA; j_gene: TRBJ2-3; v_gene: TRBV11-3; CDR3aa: CASSAGLAYTDTQYF; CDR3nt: TGTGCCAGCAGCGCGGGACTAGCGTATACAGATACGCAGTATTTT
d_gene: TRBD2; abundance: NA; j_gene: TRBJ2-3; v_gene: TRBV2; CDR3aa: CASRVAGLTDTQYF; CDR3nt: TGTGCCAGCCGTGTAGCGGGACTCACAGATACGCAGTATTTT
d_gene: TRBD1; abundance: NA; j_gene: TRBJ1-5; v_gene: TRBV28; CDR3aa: CASSLQGAYQPQHF; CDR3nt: TGTGCCAGCAGTCTACAGGGGGCGTATCAGCCCCAGCATTTT
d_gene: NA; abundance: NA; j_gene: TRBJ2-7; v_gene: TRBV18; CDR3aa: CASSPQTGSYEQYF; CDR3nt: TGTGCCAGCTCACCACAGACAGGATCCTACGAGCAGTACTTC
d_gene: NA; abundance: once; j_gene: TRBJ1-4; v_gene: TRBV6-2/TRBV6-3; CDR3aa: CASSYPTGGELFF; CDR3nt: TGTGCCAGCAGTTATCCAACAGGCGGGGAACTGTTTTTT
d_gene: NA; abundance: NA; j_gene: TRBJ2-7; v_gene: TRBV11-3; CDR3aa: CASSFLSSHEQYF; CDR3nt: TGTGCCAGCAGCTTTCTGAGCTCCCACGAGCAGTACTTC
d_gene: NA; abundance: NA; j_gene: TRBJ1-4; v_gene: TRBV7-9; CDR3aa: CASSLEGLRYEKLFF; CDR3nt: TGTGCCAGCAGCTTAGAGGGACTTCGATATGAAAAACTGTTTTTT
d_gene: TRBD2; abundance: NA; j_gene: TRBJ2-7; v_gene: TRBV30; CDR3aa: CAWSLGTSGAYEQYF; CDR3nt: TGTGCCTGGAGCCTAGGGACTAGCGGGGCCTACGAGCAGTACTTC
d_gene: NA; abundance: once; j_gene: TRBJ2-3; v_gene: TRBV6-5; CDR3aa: CAIQQGPGTDTQYF; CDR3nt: TGTGCCATACAACAGGGTCCTGGCACAGATACGCAGTATTTT
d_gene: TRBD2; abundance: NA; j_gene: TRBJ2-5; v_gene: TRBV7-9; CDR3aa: CASSFATGPSGGPPETQYF; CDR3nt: TGTGCCAGCAGCTTCGCGACAGGGCCTAGCGGGGGCCCCCCAGAGACCCAGTACTTC